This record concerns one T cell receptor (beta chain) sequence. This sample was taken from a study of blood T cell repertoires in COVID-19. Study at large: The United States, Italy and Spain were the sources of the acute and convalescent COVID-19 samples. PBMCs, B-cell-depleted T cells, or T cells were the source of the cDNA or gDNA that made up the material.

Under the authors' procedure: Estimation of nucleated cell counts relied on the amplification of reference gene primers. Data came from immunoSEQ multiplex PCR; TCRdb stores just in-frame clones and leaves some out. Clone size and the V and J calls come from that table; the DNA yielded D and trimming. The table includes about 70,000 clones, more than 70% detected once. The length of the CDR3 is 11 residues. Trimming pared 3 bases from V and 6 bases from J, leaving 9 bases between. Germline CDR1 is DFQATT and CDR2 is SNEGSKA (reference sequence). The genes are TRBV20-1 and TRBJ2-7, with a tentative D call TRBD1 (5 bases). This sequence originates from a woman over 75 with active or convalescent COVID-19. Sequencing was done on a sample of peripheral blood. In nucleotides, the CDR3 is TGCAGTGCTAGGGCAGGGTTCGAGCAGTACTTC. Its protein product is CSARAGFEQYF.